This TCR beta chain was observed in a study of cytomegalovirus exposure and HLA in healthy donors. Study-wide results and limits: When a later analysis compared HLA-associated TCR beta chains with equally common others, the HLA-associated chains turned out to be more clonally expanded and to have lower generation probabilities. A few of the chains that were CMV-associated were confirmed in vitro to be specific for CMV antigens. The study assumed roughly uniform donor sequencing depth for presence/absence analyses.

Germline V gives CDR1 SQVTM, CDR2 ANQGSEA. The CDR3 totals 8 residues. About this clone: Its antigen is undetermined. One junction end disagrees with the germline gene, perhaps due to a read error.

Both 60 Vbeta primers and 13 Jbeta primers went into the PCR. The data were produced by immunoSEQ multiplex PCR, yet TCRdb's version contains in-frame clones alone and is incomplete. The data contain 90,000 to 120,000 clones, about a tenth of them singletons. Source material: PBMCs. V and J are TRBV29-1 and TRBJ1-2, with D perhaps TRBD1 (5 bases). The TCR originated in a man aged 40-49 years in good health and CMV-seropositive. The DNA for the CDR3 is TGCAGCGTTGGGGGACTGCCTTTC. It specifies CSVGGLPF.